This is a list of T cell receptor beta chains from one sample in a study of cytomegalovirus exposure and HLA in healthy donors. Produced via immunoSEQ multiplex PCR; TCRdb's table is partial and in-frame only. The sample shows 200,000 to 250,000 clones, about 72% of them seen only once. Sequencing used PBMCs. The receptors stem from a male donor in good health and CMV-seronegative. The CDR3 runs from the conserved cysteine through the conserved F or W. The D gene is left open where the match is weak. Clone size, where shown, is once, few, many, or a class for clones that have expanded.

v_gene	d_gene	abundance	j_gene	len	CDR3aa	CDR3nt
TRBV7-6	TRBD2	-	TRBJ2-7	15	CASSPQAGERYEQYF	TGTGCCAGCAGCCCCCAAGCGGGAGAGAGGTACGAGCAGTACTTC
TRBV19	TRBD1	-	TRBJ2-7	15	CASSAAGQGSYEQYF	TGTGCCAGTAGTGCCGCCGGACAGGGTTCCTACGAGCAGTACTTC
TRBV11-3	TRBD2	-	TRBJ2-1	15	CASSSGLAGGNEQFF	TGTGCCAGCAGCTCCGGACTAGCGGGAGGCAATGAGCAGTTCTTC
TRBV27	TRBD2	-	TRBJ2-7	14	CASRIAGGFDEQYF	TGTGCCAGCAGGATAGCGGGAGGGTTCGACGAGCAGTACTTC
TRBV20-1	-	-	TRBJ1-2	11	CSARGGVVYTF	TGCAGTGCTAGGGGAGGGGTAGTCTACACCTTC
TRBV9	-	-	TRBJ2-7	13	CASSVATAGEQYF	TGTGCCAGCAGCGTAGCGACGGCAGGGGAGCAGTACTTC
TRBV29-1	-	-	TRBJ2-7	13	CSARAGVIGEQYF	TGCAGCGCGCGGGCAGGGGTCATTGGGGAGCAGTACTTC
TRBV7-3	-	once	TRBJ2-2	15	CASSPGSTNTGELFF	TGTGCCAGCAGCCCGGGGAGCACGAACACCGGGGAGCTGTTTTTT
TRBV27	-	once	TRBJ1-1	15	CASRRRGGGDTEAFF	TGTGCCAGCAGAAGAAGGGGAGGAGGGGACACTGAAGCTTTCTTT
TRBV28	-	few	TRBJ1-1	13	CASSLPGFNEAFF	TGTGCCAGCAGTTTACCGGGGTTTAATGAAGCTTTCTTT
TRBV11-2	TRBD1	few	TRBJ2-7	13	CASERDRGREQYF	TGTGCCAGCGAACGGGACAGGGGGCGAGAGCAGTACTTC
TRBV27	-	-	TRBJ1-1	18	CASSLRDSATRGNTEAFF	TGTGCCAGCAGTTTGCGGGACTCAGCAACGAGGGGGAACACTGAAGCTTTCTTT
TRBV30	-	-	TRBJ1-4	12	CAWIGLGRKLFF	TGTGCCTGGATCGGGCTGGGGCGAAAACTGTTTTTT
TRBV14	-	-	TRBJ1-1	14	CASSQDILNTEAFF	TGTGCCAGCAGCCAAGATATCCTGAACACTGAAGCTTTCTTT
TRBV6-6	-	once	TRBJ1-5	13	CASSWGGNQPQHF	TGTGCCAGCAGTTGGGGGGGAAATCAGCCCCAGCATTTT
TRBV2	-	-	TRBJ2-2	14	CASSAIATPGELFF	TGTGCCAGCAGTGCGATAGCGACGCCCGGGGAGCTGTTTTTT
TRBV2	TRBD1	-	TRBJ1-1	16	CASSERDRGLYTEAFF	TGTGCCAGCAGTGAACGCGACAGGGGGCTTTACACTGAAGCTTTCTTT
TRBV11-2	-	-	TRBJ2-7	12	CASSLVSSPGYF	TGTGCCAGCAGCTTAGTATCGAGCCCCGGGTACTTC
TRBV5-1	TRBD1	-	TRBJ2-5	15	CASSFGTGDFETQYF	TGCGCCAGCAGCTTCGGGACAGGGGATTTTGAGACCCAGTACTTC
TRBV19	TRBD1	-	TRBJ2-7	15	CASSIRDRGPYEQYF	TGTGCCAGTAGTATAAGGGACAGGGGGCCCTACGAGCAGTACTTC
TRBV18	TRBD1	-	TRBJ1-5	17	CASSPTPDRYSNQPQHF	TGTGCCAGCTCACCAACGCCGGACAGGTATAGCAATCAGCCCCAGCATTTT
TRBV18	TRBD1	-	TRBJ2-6	19	CASSPLPGQPLQGANVLTF	TGTGCCAGCTCACCACTCCCGGGACAGCCTCTACAGGGGGCCAACGTCCTGACTTTC
TRBV2	-	-	TRBJ1-3	15	CASRTTALGGNTIYF	TGTGCCAGCAGGACGACAGCCCTTGGAGGAAACACCATATATTTT
TRBV19	-	-	TRBJ1-2	15	CASTATTASNYGYTF	TGTGCCAGTACCGCCACGACAGCCTCTAACTATGGCTACACCTTC
TRBV7-9	TRBD1	-	TRBJ2-5	13	CASSLTGGETQYF	TGTGCCAGCAGCTTGACAGGGGGAGAGACCCAGTACTTC
TRBV5-1	TRBD2	-	TRBJ2-3	16	CASSLAGGRGTDTQYF	TGCGCCAGCAGCTTGGCCGGCGGGAGGGGGACAGATACGCAGTATTTT
TRBV9	TRBD2	-	TRBJ2-7	13	CASSGPHGGEQYF	TGTGCCAGCAGCGGACCCCACGGGGGGGAGCAGTACTTC
TRBV11-2	-	-	TRBJ2-6	16	CASNPSGNSGANVLTF	TGTGCCAGCAACCCATCGGGTAACTCTGGGGCCAACGTCCTGACTTTC
TRBV7-3	-	-	TRBJ2-1	13	CASSLKGSGEQFF	TGTGCCAGCAGCCTAAAGGGGTCTGGAGAGCAGTTCTTC
TRBV19	-	-	TRBJ2-2	16	CASSINSRGNTGELFF	TGTGCCAGTAGTATTAACTCCAGGGGGAACACCGGGGAGCTGTTTTTT
TRBV11-2	TRBD2	once	TRBJ2-3	15	CASSGTGGNWDTQYF	TGTGCCAGCAGCGGTACGGGAGGGAATTGGGATACGCAGTATTTT
TRBV18	TRBD2	-	TRBJ2-1	16	CASSPRGGRANNEQFF	TGTGCCAGCTCACCACGCGGCGGGAGGGCCAACAATGAGCAGTTCTTC
TRBV19	-	-	TRBJ2-3	13	CASSQQGPDTQYF	TGTGCCAGTAGTCAACAGGGCCCAGATACGCAGTATTTT
TRBV5-1	-	-	TRBJ2-1	14	CASSLIASYNEQFF	TGCGCCAGCAGCTTAATAGCGTCCTACAATGAGCAGTTCTTC
TRBV28	TRBD1	-	TRBJ1-2	14	CASSLGRGLSGYTF	TGTGCCAGCAGTTTGGGCAGGGGGCTGAGTGGCTACACCTTC
TRBV27	-	-	TRBJ2-3	14	CASSSIRGTDTQYF	TGTGCCAGCAGTTCAATCCGGGGGACAGATACGCAGTATTTT
TRBV6-5	TRBD2	few	TRBJ2-1	14	CASSWASGRNEQFF	TGTGCCAGCAGTTGGGCTAGCGGGCGGAATGAGCAGTTCTTC
TRBV18	TRBD2	-	TRBJ2-7	16	CASSPPSASGRNEQYF	TGTGCCAGCTCACCACCGTCGGCTAGCGGGAGGAACGAGCAGTACTTC
TRBV11-2	TRBD1	-	TRBJ1-1	17	CASSLDRGRIEDTEAFF	TGTGCCAGCAGCTTAGACAGGGGGCGAATCGAAGACACTGAAGCTTTCTTT
TRBV19	-	few	TRBJ1-5	16	CAGGFVGGYSNQPQHF	TGTGCCGGAGGATTTGTCGGGGGATATAGCAATCAGCCCCAGCATTTT
TRBV28	-	once	TRBJ2-7	15	CASSFNPTGVGEQYF	TGTGCCAGCAGTTTTAATCCCACGGGAGTGGGCGAGCAGTACTTC
TRBV5-1	-	-	TRBJ2-3	15	CASSAPRDFTDTQYF	TGCGCCAGCAGCGCACCCCGGGACTTCACAGATACGCAGTATTTT
TRBV6-1	TRBD2	-	TRBJ2-4	19	CASSEGLAGVSVAKNIQYF	TGTGCCAGCAGTGAAGGACTAGCGGGAGTTTCAGTAGCCAAAAACATTCAGTACTTC
TRBV30	TRBD1	-	TRBJ2-7	14	CAWSTGTGMHEQYF	TGTGCCTGGAGTACGGGGACAGGGATGCACGAGCAGTACTTC
TRBV6-1	-	-	TRBJ2-7	13	CASAGRDGPEQYF	TGTGCCAGCGCGGGTCGCGACGGGCCGGAGCAGTACTTC
TRBV7-9	TRBD1	-	TRBJ1-2	15	CASSYPDRVGDGYTF	TGTGCCAGCAGCTACCCGGACAGGGTCGGGGATGGCTACACCTTC
TRBV6-1	TRBD1	-	TRBJ1-3	13	CASGTGSGNTIYF	TGTGCCAGCGGGACAGGGTCTGGAAACACCATATATTTT
TRBV4-1	-	-	TRBJ1-6	16	CASSLVVVDRNSPLHF	TGCGCCAGCAGCCTAGTAGTTGTAGATCGAAATTCACCCCTCCACTTT
TRBV5-5	TRBD2	-	TRBJ2-7	16	CASSPHRTSGMAEQYF	TGTGCCAGCAGCCCCCACCGGACTAGCGGGATGGCCGAGCAGTACTTC
TRBV7-8	-	-	TRBJ1-1	14	CASSIRWGGTEAFF	TGTGCCAGCAGCATTCGTTGGGGCGGCACTGAAGCTTTCTTT
TRBV27	-	-	TRBJ1-2	15	CASSLSGISNYGYTF	TGTGCCAGCAGTTTAAGTGGCATTTCTAACTATGGCTACACCTTC
TRBV19	TRBD1	-	TRBJ1-2	13	CASTPPGGYGYTF	TGTGCCAGTACCCCGCCAGGGGGCTATGGCTACACCTTC
TRBV2	-	-	TRBJ2-2	16	CASSVPQGHGTGELFF	TGTGCCAGCAGTGTTCCTCAGGGGCATGGCACCGGGGAGCTGTTTTTT
TRBV5-1	-	-	TRBJ2-5	17	CASSGGWDSAGEETQYF	TGCGCCAGCAGTGGGGGTTGGGATTCAGCGGGTGAAGAGACCCAGTACTTC